Shown below are 32 T cell receptor beta chains from a single sample sequenced in a study of cytomegalovirus exposure and HLA in healthy donors (dated by TCRdb to 2016 to 2017). Receptor amplification or capture employed the immunoSEQ multiplex PCR assay. A mixture of 60 forward primers for TCR Vbeta segments and 13 reverse primers for TCR Jbeta segments was used in the multiplex PCR. Here the immuneACCESS table is served through TCRdb, limited to in-frame sequences with V and J called. Missing clones are a known gap in these copies; in checked studies unresolved V genes cover under half, and the rest lacks a known reason. A total of around 120,000 clones appear in this sample, 84% of them only once. 2% to 3% of the sample goes to the ten largest clones. The sequencing input was PBMCs. The receptor source for this set is a man aged 50 to 59 in good health and CMV-seronegative.

V usage is TRBV4-1 and J usage is TRBJ1-5; no clear D gene. V was cut by 0 bases and J by 3 bases, with 6 bases left in between. CDR3 length: 14 amino acids. CDR1 is MGHRA, CDR2 YSYEKL, per germline. The CDR3 DNA sequence: TGCGCCAGCAGCCAAGATGAGTTCAATCAGCCCCAGCATTTT. It is translated as CASSQDEFNQPQHF.

This clone was detected a few times. This chain connects TRBV6-5 to TRBJ2-1; 10 nucleotides align to TRBD1. V gave up 2 bases and J gave up 7 bases; unmatched junction bases: 2. The CDR3 runs to 14 residues. Germline assignment: CDR1 MNHEY and CDR2 SVGAGI. The CDR3 region is CASSYGGQGNEQFF. Here the CDR3 DNA reads TGTGCCAGCAGTTACGGGGGACAGGGGAATGAGCAGTTCTTC.

The V and J genes are TRBV4-1 and TRBJ2-1; 7 bases align to TRBD1. The CDR3 is made up of 15 amino acids. Germline loops: CDR1 MGHRA, CDR2 YSYEKL. J lost 7 bases, V lost 2 bases, and 8 bases had no gene match. CDR3 coding DNA: TGCGCCAGCAGCCAAAACGACAGGGTTGGGAATGAGCAGTTCTTC. Protein product: CASSQNDRVGNEQFF.

The chain uses TRBV5-6 and TRBJ2-5; 7 positions match TRBD2. This CDR3 has 16 amino acids. Germline CDR1 and CDR2: SGHDT and YYEEEE. J gave up 1 base and V 2 bases, and 8 bases lay outside the gene matches. The CDR3 here is CASSFWGSGPQETQYF. The CDR3, as DNA: TGTGCCAGCAGCTTCTGGGGTAGCGGGCCCCAAGAGACCCAGTACTTC.

The chain carries TRBV2 and TRBJ2-1; tentative D call: TRBD1 (6 bases). V lost 6 bases and J lost 9, with 18 bases in between. Germline V gene lookup returns CDR1 SNHLY and CDR2 FYNNEI. This CDR3 has 14 amino acids. CDR3 loop: CASSTGQHRVEQFF. The CDR3, as DNA: TGTGCCAGCAGCACCGGACAGCACCGCGTTGAGCAGTTCTTC.

V and J are TRBV4-3 and TRBJ2-1, with D unresolved. The CDR3 spans 14 residues. Germline V gene lookup returns CDR1 LGHNA and CDR2 YSLEER. The ends were cut back, 4 bases at V and 5 bases at J, with 12 bases in the middle. The CDR3 nucleotides read TGCGCCAGCAGCCTACTTAGCACGGACAATGAGCAGTTCTTC. It yields the protein CASSLLSTDNEQFF.

V gene TRBV6-4 combines with J gene TRBJ2-1; 14 positions match TRBD2. The CDR3 covers 21 residues. The V gene's germline CDR1 is MRHNA and CDR2 SNTAGT. Trimming removed 2 bases from V and 2 bases from J; junction bases left unmatched: 14. The CDR3: CASSDPETGTSGGPAYNEQFF. CDR3 coding DNA: TGTGCCAGCAGTGACCCCGAAACCGGGACTAGCGGGGGTCCTGCCTACAATGAGCAGTTCTTC.

The V call is TRBV6-5, the J call TRBJ1-2, with D possibly being TRBD1 (5 bases). The CDR3 length is 13 residues. The V end was cut by 6 bases, the J end by 5 bases, with 13 bases between. CDR1 MNHEY and CDR2 SVGAGI come from the germline V gene. CDR3 in DNA: TGTGCCAGCAGCCCGGACAACTGGTATGGCTACACCTTC. As protein: CASSPDNWYGYTF.

J is TRBJ1-4 and V is TRBV5-1; D not certain. Trimming took off 1 base at V and 4 bases at J, with 14 bases between the two ends. Germline CDR1 SGHRS, CDR2 YFSETQ. The CDR3 is made up of 16 amino acids. The CDR3 is CASSLSGFGGNEKLFF. The CDR3 DNA is TGCGCCAGCAGCTTGTCCGGCTTCGGAGGTAATGAAAAACTGTTTTTT.

The chain recombines TRBV5-1 with TRBJ2-7, with 8 bases fitting TRBD2. The J segment lost 3 bases and the V segment lost 5 bases, leaving 10 bases of the junction unmatched. CDR1 is SGHRS, CDR2 YFSETQ, per germline. The CDR3 spans 15 residues. This CDR3 is CASSFDGTRVYEQYF. DNA for the CDR3: TGCGCCAGCAGTTTCGACGGGACTAGAGTCTACGAGCAGTACTTC.

This rearrangement joins TRBV6-5 to TRBJ2-4; perhaps TRBD2 as D (6 bases). V was trimmed by 6 bases and J by 7 bases, leaving 19 bases between them. The CDR3 loop spans 15 amino acids. Germline V gene lookup returns CDR1 MNHEY and CDR2 SVGAGI. The CDR3 sequence: CASSYIGEAGNIQYF. The CDR3 bases are TGTGCCAGCAGCTATATCGGGGAGGCGGGGAACATTCAGTACTTC.

V gene TRBV13 combines with J gene TRBJ2-5; 10 bases map to TRBD2. V shed 4 bases, J shed 5 bases, and the junction held 10 bases outside the gene matches. CDR3 size: 16 residues. Germline CDR1 and CDR2: PRHDT and FYEKMQ (reference sequence). The CDR3 loop reads CASSSTGTSVLETQYF. The CDR3, as DNA: TGTGCCAGCAGCTCGACCGGGACTAGCGTTTTGGAGACCCAGTACTTC.

The chain employs TRBV29-1 and TRBJ2-1, with TRBD1 matching over 7 bases. The V gene end was trimmed by 7 bases and the J gene end by 1 base; junction bases not matched to a gene: 10. CDR1 is SQVTM, CDR2 ANQGSEA, per germline. The CDR3 totals 15 residues. The chain's CDR3 is CSGFQGERSYNEQFF. The CDR3 DNA is TGCAGCGGTTTCCAGGGGGAAAGGTCCTACAATGAGCAGTTCTTC.

The chain has TRBV7-6 and TRBJ2-2; D perhaps matches TRBD2 (6 bases). Looked up from germline, CDR1 is SGHVS and CDR2 is FNYEAQ. Trimming cost V 10 bases and J 7 bases, with 22 bases left between them. This CDR3 region has 15 residues. The chain's CDR3 is CATSKGAGISGELFF. Here the CDR3 DNA reads TGTGCCACCTCGAAAGGGGCGGGGATAAGCGGGGAGCTGTTTTTT.

This clone has only a few counts. The chain joins TRBV7-2 to TRBJ1-4; the match to TRBD1 covers 10 bases. Germline V CDR1 and CDR2: SGHTA, FQGNSA. V lost 5 bases, J lost 8 bases, and 8 bases stayed unmatched. This CDR3 region has 15 residues. The CDR3: CASSPRQGAREKLFF. In DNA form, the CDR3 reads TGTGCCAGCAGCCCACGACAGGGGGCAAGGGAAAAACTGTTTTTT. Based on the CDR3 plus reference TRBV7-2 and TRBJ1-4, the full variable domain is GAGVSQSPSNKVTEKGKDVELRCDPISGHTALYWYRQSLGQGLEFLIYFQGNSAPDKSGLPSDRFSAERTGGSVSTLTIQRTQQEDSAVYLCASSPRQGAREKLFFGSGTQLSVL.

The J gene is TRBJ2-7, the V gene TRBV13; TRBD1 might be the D (6 bases). The V end was cut by 2 bases, the J end by 5 bases, with 16 bases between. This CDR3 has 15 amino acids. Germline CDR1 is PRHDT and CDR2 is FYEKMQ (reference sequence). This CDR3 is CASSLMGARLDEQYF. The CDR3 bases are TGTGCCAGCAGCTTAATGGGGGCTAGGCTGGACGAGCAGTACTTC.

This chain joins TRBV7-9 and TRBJ1-2; D not resolved. This CDR3 comprises 14 residues. Trimming took off 1 base at V and 8 bases at J, with 14 bases between the two ends. Germline V gene data show CDR1 as SEHNR and CDR2 as FQNEAQ (reference sequence). The chain's CDR3 is CASSLVVEGGGYTF. DNA for the CDR3: TGTGCCAGCAGCTTAGTGGTGGAGGGTGGAGGCTACACCTTC.

This rearrangement joins TRBV12-5 to TRBJ2-1, with TRBD2 matching over 10 bases. V lost 3 bases, J lost 6 bases, and 8 bases stayed unmatched. The CDR3 has 16 residues. The germline V gene has CDR1 LGHNT and CDR2 FRNRAP. The DNA for the CDR3 is TGTGCTAGTGGTTTCGGTCTAGCGGGGGTCGGCAATGAGCAGTTCTTC. This gives the protein CASGFGLAGVGNEQFF.

This clone was detected a few times. This chain connects TRBV7-9 to TRBJ1-1; D unclear. Germline CDR1 reads SEHNR; CDR2 reads FQNEAQ (reference sequence). Trimming took off 1 base at V and 8 bases at J, with 11 bases between the two ends. The CDR3 loop spans 13 amino acids. In DNA form, the CDR3 reads TGTGCCAGCAGCTTAGGAGTCGGTGTAGAAGCTTTCTTT. Translation gives CASSLGVGVEAFF.

This chain connects TRBV2 to TRBJ2-3, with D unresolved. The CDR3 is 13 amino acids. In germline, CDR1 is SNHLY, CDR2 FYNNEI. V was cut by 4 bases and J by 1 base, with 6 bases left in between. The CDR3 bases are TGTGCCAGCAGTGTAGTAGGCACAGATACGCAGTATTTT. Its protein is CASSVVGTDTQYF.

The genes are TRBV10-1 and TRBJ1-5; unclear D gene. V lost 2 bases, J lost 5 bases, and 7 bases lay in between. Per the germline V gene, CDR1 is WNHNN and CDR2 is SYGVQD (reference sequence). The CDR3 totals 13 residues. CDR3 region: CASSEGSDQPQHF. CDR3 nucleotide sequence: TGCGCCAGCAGTGAGGGTTCAGATCAGCCCCAGCATTTT.

The V and J genes are TRBV5-4 and TRBJ2-5, with 12 bases fitting TRBD2. The J call is in doubt because the DNA end fits TRBJ2-7 better. Germline values: CDR1 SGHNT, CDR2 YYREEE (reference sequence). The CDR3 is 15 residues long. The CDR3 is CASSLTSGGNYEQYF. DNA of the CDR3: TGTGCCAGCAGTTTAACTAGCGGGGGGAACTACGAGCAGTACTTC.

The DNA of the CDR3 is TGTGCCAGCAGTTTTTTAGGGGGCTCGAACACTGAAGCTTTCTTT. Translating it yields CASSFLGGSNTEAFF. The V call is TRBV27, the J call TRBJ1-1, with 7 bases that match TRBD1. Germline CDR1 MNHEY, CDR2 SMNVEV (reference sequence). J gave up 1 base and V 3 bases, and 5 bases lay outside the gene matches. This CDR3 contains 15 residues.

V and J are TRBV18 and TRBJ2-7, with 9 bases that match TRBD1. Germline assignment: CDR1 KGHSH and CDR2 LQKENI. J lost 7 bases, V lost 3 bases, and 4 bases had no gene match. CDR3 length equals 13 residues. CDR3 nucleotide sequence: TGTGCCAGCTCACCCGGGACAGGGCGAGAGCAGTACTTC. This sequence encodes CASSPGTGREQYF.

The chain has TRBV7-2 and TRBJ2-1, with 12 positions matching TRBD2. This CDR3 contains 17 residues. J lost 0 bases, V lost 8 bases, and 8 bases had no gene match. Per germline, CDR1 SGHTA and CDR2 FQGNSA. The CDR3, as DNA: TGTGCCAGCTTGACTAGCGGGGGTTCGAGCTCCTACAATGAGCAGTTCTTC. This translates into CASLTSGGSSSYNEQFF.

The chain is built from TRBV13 and TRBJ1-1; the match to TRBD1 covers 8 bases. With V trimmed by 3 bases and J by 5 bases, 8 bases remained unmatched. Germline values: CDR1 PRHDT, CDR2 FYEKMQ (reference sequence). The CDR3 is 15 amino acids. The chain's CDR3 is CASSFPTGVVTEAFF. CDR3 DNA: TGTGCCAGCAGCTTTCCGACAGGGGTAGTAACTGAAGCTTTCTTT.

This chain links TRBV6-1 with TRBJ1-2; D unclear. Between the trimmed V and J ends, which lost 7 bases and 3 bases, there was a span of 9 bases. Germline assignment: CDR1 MNHNS and CDR2 SASEGT. This CDR3 spans 12 amino acids. The CDR3 coding sequence is TGTGCCAGCAAAATCGAGTACTATGGCTACACCTTC. Translating it yields CASKIEYYGYTF.

This sequence joins TRBV7-8 and TRBJ1-2, with D uncertain. The CDR3 has 13 amino acids. Germline CDR1 and CDR2: SGHVS and FQNEAQ. V was clipped by 4 bases and J by 4 bases, with 10 bases between them. CDR3 sequence (DNA): TGTGCCAGCAGCTCACAGATTTCCTATGGCTACACCTTC. It specifies CASSSQISYGYTF. Filled out from reference TRBV7-8 and TRBJ1-2, the complete variable domain reads GAGVSQSPRYKVAKRGQDVALRCDPISGHVSLFWYQQALGQGPEFLTYFQNEAQLDKSGLPSDRFFAERPEGSVSTLKIQRTQQEDSAVYLCASSSQISYGYTFGSGTRLTVV.

This clone turned up a few times. The gene calls are TRBV18 and TRBJ1-5; TRBD1 matches 8 bases. With V trimmed by 4 bases and J by 5 bases, 4 bases remained unmatched. The CDR3 totals 14 residues. CDR1 and CDR2 from the germline V gene are KGHSH and LQKENI. The CDR3 nucleotides read TGTGCCAGCTCACACCAGGACAGGGATCAGCCCCAGCATTTT. The encoded protein is CASSHQDRDQPQHF.

This chain uses TRBV18 with TRBJ1-4; D call uncertain. With 3 bases removed from V and 1 base from J, the gap between germline ends came to 12 bases. Per the germline V gene, CDR1 is KGHSH and CDR2 is LQKENI. The CDR3 has 16 amino acids. The CDR3 loop is CASSPSPRKTNEKLFF. The CDR3 DNA reads TGTGCCAGCTCACCCTCACCTAGGAAAACTAATGAAAAACTGTTTTTT.

The chain couples TRBV6-4 to TRBJ1-1; possibly TRBD1 for D (5 bases). The CDR3 extends over 16 amino acids. Trimming removed 8 bases from V and 1 base from J, with 20 bases in between. Germline V gene sequence: CDR1 MRHNA, CDR2 SNTAGT. The CDR3 is CASLGRALAANTEAFF. CDR3 coding DNA: TGTGCCAGCTTGGGACGGGCTCTAGCGGCGAACACTGAAGCTTTCTTT.

This chain joins TRBV19 and TRBJ2-3, with 8 bases identical to TRBD2. The germline V gene encodes CDR1 LNHDA and CDR2 SQIVND (reference sequence). Germline trimming cut 5 bases from V and 9 bases from J; bases unmatched to any gene: 10. This CDR3 region has 14 residues. The CDR3 loop is CASSWSGGGETQYF. The CDR3 DNA reads as TGTGCCAGTAGTTGGAGCGGGGGTGGAGAGACGCAGTATTTT.